This entry features one T cell receptor (beta chain) sequence. V shed 2 bases and J shed 5 bases, with 12 bases lying between them. The germline V gene encodes CDR1 SEHNR and CDR2 FQNEAQ (reference sequence). This CDR3 has 15 amino acids. Under the authors' procedure: Amplification with reference gene primers provided the estimates of nucleated cell counts. Sequencing was performed with immunoSEQ multiplex PCR; in TCRdb, only in-frame clones are kept and a portion is missing. D and trimming come from the DNA, and the V and J calls and clone size come from that table. This sample yields under 200,000 clones, of which 86% are seen a single time; around 7% belongs to the top ten. This record comes from a study of blood T cell repertoires in COVID-19. Study summary: Sources were T cells, B-cell-depleted T cells, or PBMCs; the material itself was cDNA or gDNA.

The receptor comes from a man aged 45-65 years with active or convalescent COVID-19. The sample taken for sequencing was peripheral blood. The chain links TRBV7-9 to TRBJ2-2, with a possible D match to TRBD2 (6 bases). The DNA of the CDR3 is TGTGCCAGCAGCTTAATGGGGGGATTGACCGGGGAGCTGTTTTTT. Protein product: CASSLMGGLTGELFF.